These T cell receptor beta chains were read from a single sample in a study of T cell responses to AZD1222 COVID-19 vaccine. Method: immunoSEQ multiplex PCR; TCRdb's copy keeps in-frame clones and lacks some. The sample yields 150,000 to 180,000 clones, about 89% seen once. The sample consisted of peripheral blood, taken 28 days after the second AZD1222 dose. The receptors come from an adult who received the AZD1222 COVID-19 vaccine. The CDR3 runs from the conserved cysteine through the conserved F or W. The order of the fields is J gene, clone size, D gene, V gene, CDR3 protein, CDR3 DNA. The D gene is left open where the match is weak. Expanded clones get a size class; other rows say once, few or many, or leave the size out.

J: TRBJ1-2; size: NA; D: TRBD1; V: TRBV4-3; CDR3: CASGGQGGGYTF; DNA: TGCGCCAGCGGAGGACAGGGAGGCGGCTACACCTTC
J: TRBJ1-1; size: few; D: NA; V: TRBV9; CDR3: CASSVDSGRTEAFF; DNA: TGTGCCAGCAGCGTAGACTCCGGGAGGACTGAAGCTTTCTTT
J: TRBJ1-2; size: NA; D: NA; V: TRBV6-4; CDR3: CASSKPRQVSNYGYTF; DNA: TGTGCCAGCAGCAAACCGAGACAGGTGTCTAACTATGGCTACACCTTC
J: TRBJ1-1; size: once; D: NA; V: TRBV15; CDR3: CATSTSTGRTEAFF; DNA: TGTGCCACCAGCACCAGTACAGGGCGTACTGAAGCTTTCTTT
J: TRBJ2-5; size: NA; D: NA; V: TRBV7-7; CDR3: CASSLGLGETQYF; DNA: TGTGCTAGCAGCTTGGGGCTAGGAGAGACCCAGTACTTC
J: TRBJ2-5; size: NA; D: TRBD2; V: TRBV5-1; CDR3: CASSSKREGGETQYF; DNA: TGCGCCAGCAGCTCCAAGCGGGAGGGAGGAGAGACCCAGTACTTC
J: TRBJ2-7; size: few; D: TRBD2; V: TRBV30; CDR3: CAWSSGRANYEQYF; DNA: TGTGCCTGGAGCAGCGGGAGGGCGAATTACGAGCAGTACTTC
J: TRBJ1-5; size: NA; D: TRBD1; V: TRBV28; CDR3: CASSTGGRNQPQHF; DNA: TGTGCCAGCAGCACAGGGGGCCGGAATCAGCCCCAGCATTTT
J: TRBJ2-1; size: NA; D: TRBD1; V: TRBV9; CDR3: CASSGPGQGAWDEQFF; DNA: TGTGCCAGCAGCGGACCGGGACAGGGGGCGTGGGATGAGCAGTTCTTC
J: TRBJ2-2; size: NA; D: NA; V: TRBV12-3/TRBV12-4; CDR3: CASRDTGELFF; DNA: TGTGCCAGCAGGGACACCGGGGAGCTGTTTTTT
J: TRBJ2-3; size: NA; D: NA; V: TRBV28; CDR3: CASSPQGGPTDTQYF; DNA: TGTGCCAGCAGTCCCCAGGGGGGACCCACAGATACGCAGTATTTT
J: TRBJ2-1; size: NA; D: TRBD1; V: TRBV4-1; CDR3: CASSPQQGANEQFF; DNA: TGCGCCAGCAGCCCACAACAGGGGGCGAATGAGCAGTTCTTC
J: TRBJ1-1; size: NA; D: TRBD1; V: TRBV19; CDR3: CASSLSQGAANTEAFF; DNA: TGTGCCAGTAGTCTCAGTCAGGGGGCGGCGAACACTGAAGCTTTCTTT
J: TRBJ2-7; size: NA; D: NA; V: TRBV7-9; CDR3: CASSLGYGFYEQYF; DNA: TGTGCCAGCAGCTTAGGATACGGATTCTACGAGCAGTACTTC
J: TRBJ1-6; size: NA; D: TRBD1; V: TRBV5-4; CDR3: CASSPDRVGNSPLHF; DNA: TGTGCCAGCAGCCCCGACAGGGTGGGTAATTCACCCCTCCACTTT
J: TRBJ2-7; size: NA; D: NA; V: TRBV5-1; CDR3: CASSYDFGGRNEQYF; DNA: TGCGCCAGCAGCTATGACTTTGGGGGGCGCAACGAGCAGTACTTC
J: TRBJ1-2; size: NA; D: NA; V: TRBV4-3; CDR3: CASSQETGANYGYTF; DNA: TGCGCCAGCAGCCAAGAGACGGGAGCTAACTATGGCTACACCTTC
J: TRBJ2-1; size: NA; D: NA; V: TRBV7-3; CDR3: CASSPLGGGGYNEQFF; DNA: TGTGCCAGCAGCCCACTTGGGGGCGGTGGGTACAATGAGCAGTTCTTC
J: TRBJ2-7; size: NA; D: TRBD1; V: TRBV7-9; CDR3: CASSLYGTGDYEQYF; DNA: TGTGCCAGCAGCTTATACGGGACAGGGGACTACGAGCAGTACTTC
J: TRBJ1-4; size: NA; D: NA; V: TRBV9; CDR3: CASSVATGYNEKLFF; DNA: TGTGCCAGCAGCGTAGCTACAGGCTATAATGAAAAACTGTTTTTT
J: TRBJ2-3; size: NA; D: TRBD2; V: TRBV11-1; CDR3: CASSREGIDTQYF; DNA: TGTGCCAGCAGCAGGGAGGGGATAGATACGCAGTATTTT
J: TRBJ1-1; size: NA; D: NA; V: TRBV28; CDR3: CASSSGQQKGNAKEAFF; DNA: TGTGCCAGCAGCTCTGGACAGCAAAAAGGAAACGCTAAAGAAGCTTTCTTT
J: TRBJ2-7; size: NA; D: TRBD1; V: TRBV28; CDR3: CASSPRQGSYEQYF; DNA: TGTGCCAGCAGTCCAAGACAGGGTTCCTACGAGCAGTACTTC
J: TRBJ1-1; size: NA; D: NA; V: TRBV28; CDR3: CASSLVGYTEAFF; DNA: TGTGCCAGCAGTTTAGTCGGCTACACTGAAGCTTTCTTT
J: TRBJ2-7; size: NA; D: NA; V: TRBV30; CDR3: CAWSRGYEQYF; DNA: TGTGCCTGGAGTAGGGGGTACGAGCAGTACTTC
J: TRBJ1-1; size: NA; D: NA; V: TRBV6-2/TRBV6-3; CDR3: CASSYPQVNTEAFF; DNA: TGTGCCAGCAGTTACCCTCAAGTGAACACTGAAGCTTTCTTT
J: TRBJ1-1; size: NA; D: NA; V: TRBV6-5; CDR3: CASRVGRNTEAFF; DNA: TGTGCCAGCAGGGTAGGCAGAAACACTGAAGCTTTCTTT
J: TRBJ2-1; size: NA; D: NA; V: TRBV5-1; CDR3: CASVGLVDLNEQFF; DNA: TGCGCCAGCGTAGGACTCGTAGACCTCAATGAGCAGTTCTTC
J: TRBJ2-3; size: NA; D: TRBD1; V: TRBV19; CDR3: CASTTPTGARDTQYF; DNA: TGTGCCAGTACCACACCAACAGGGGCGCGGGATACGCAGTATTTT
J: TRBJ2-1; size: NA; D: NA; V: TRBV5-1; CDR3: CASMGIRNEQFF; DNA: TGCGCCAGCATGGGTATTCGCAATGAGCAGTTCTTC
J: TRBJ1-4; size: NA; D: TRBD1; V: TRBV28; CDR3: CASRPPGGAYEKLFF; DNA: TGTGCCAGCAGGCCTCCAGGGGGCGCATATGAAAAACTGTTTTTT
J: TRBJ1-2; size: NA; D: NA; V: TRBV6-2/TRBV6-3; CDR3: CASSVGVGGYTF; DNA: TGTGCCAGCAGTGTAGGGGTAGGAGGCTACACCTTC
J: TRBJ2-4; size: NA; D: NA; V: TRBV5-1; CDR3: CASRENLAKNIQYF; DNA: TGCGCCAGCAGAGAAAATTTAGCCAAAAACATTCAGTACTTC
J: TRBJ1-1; size: NA; D: TRBD1; V: TRBV19; CDR3: CASKGQGTEAFF; DNA: TGTGCCAGTAAGGGACAGGGGACTGAAGCTTTCTTT
J: TRBJ2-5; size: NA; D: TRBD2; V: TRBV2; CDR3: CATQARGRAQETQYF; DNA: TGTGCCACCCAGGCCCGCGGGAGGGCCCAAGAGACCCAGTACTTC
J: TRBJ2-7; size: NA; D: TRBD2; V: TRBV6-2/TRBV6-3; CDR3: CASSATSGRYEQYF; DNA: TGTGCCAGCAGTGCGACTAGCGGGAGATACGAGCAGTACTTC
J: TRBJ2-7; size: NA; D: TRBD2; V: TRBV19; CDR3: CASSIVGLAVSSYEQYF; DNA: TGTGCCAGTAGTATAGTAGGACTAGCGGTCTCTTCCTACGAGCAGTACTTC